This entry lists 21 T cell receptor beta chains sequenced from one sample in a study of CD8 T cells in ankylosing spondylitis. TCRdb re-called the 5' RACE reads through MiXCR, storing one row per CDR3 protein. Of roughly 250,000 distinct CDR3 sequences detected, roughly a tenth appear once; the ten largest clones hold 2.6%. Input material: blood, either unsorted or a sorted T cell fraction (not recorded which). The receptors originated from a male donor with ankylosing spondylitis or in good health (not recorded which).

This chain links TRBV29-1 with TRBJ1-5; TRBD1 might be the D (6 bases). With 6 bases removed from V and 6 bases from J, the gap between germline ends came to 21 bases. The germline V gene encodes CDR1 SQVTM and CDR2 ANQGSEA. CDR3 length equals 15 residues. The CDR3 DNA reads as TGCAGCGTGACCGAAGGGGGGCAGTATAGTCAGCCCCAGCATTTT. Its protein product is CSVTEGGQYSQPQHF.

This clonotype was detected ten times or more. The rearrangement joins TRBV27 to TRBJ1-2; D unclear. The CDR3 is 12 residues long. Looked up from germline, CDR1 is MNHEY and CDR2 is SMNVEV (reference sequence). Trimming cost V 5 bases and J 7 bases, with 11 bases left between them. The CDR3 protein is CASSHPSGGYTF. CDR3 nucleotide sequence: TGTGCCAGCAGTCACCCGTCGGGTGGCTACACCTTC.

This chain uses TRBV6-1 with TRBJ1-2; 10 positions match TRBD1. This CDR3 spans 17 amino acids. Germline assignment: CDR1 MNHNS and CDR2 SASEGT. The J segment lost 5 bases and the V segment lost 2 bases, leaving 11 bases of the junction unmatched. For the CDR3, the DNA is TGTGCCAGCAGTGAATGGGGGGAGGACAGGGGGGTGTATGGCTACACCTTC. Amino acid sequence: CASSEWGEDRGVYGYTF.

The genes are TRBV20-1 and TRBJ1-2; D perhaps matches TRBD1 (5 bases). The CDR3 runs to 12 residues. Germline CDR1 is DFQATT and CDR2 is SNEGSKA (reference sequence). The V gene lost 6 bases and the J gene lost 8 bases, with 16 bases spanning the gap. The CDR3 bases are TGCAGTGCAAAACCACCGGGACCCGGCTACACCTTC. Translated: CSAKPPGPGYTF.

There are many counts of this clonotype. The V call is TRBV18, the J call TRBJ2-2; no clear D gene. V lost 0 bases and J lost 5, with 7 bases in between. Germline loops: CDR1 KGHSH, CDR2 LQKENI. The CDR3 extends over 14 amino acids. CDR3 coding DNA: TGTGCCAGCTCACCACCTGGGGAAACCGGGGAGCTGTTTTTT. Its translation: CASSPPGETGELFF.

The chain links TRBV5-5 to TRBJ2-1; the match to TRBD2 covers 11 bases. V was pared by 4 bases and J by 2 bases, with 5 bases of the junction left unmatched. The CDR3 has 16 residues. CDR1 SGHKS and CDR2 YYEKEE come from the germline V gene (reference sequence). CDR3 in amino acids: CASSTLAGGPYNEQFF. The CDR3 coding sequence is TGTGCCAGCAGCACTCTAGCGGGAGGTCCCTACAATGAGCAGTTCTTC.

Ten or more counts support this clonotype. The CDR3: CASSRGEGRLSGELFF. The CDR3 bases are TGTGCCAGCAGCCGTGGGGAGGGAAGGCTCTCCGGGGAGCTGTTTTTT. The chain is built from TRBV11-3 and TRBJ2-2, with 7 positions matching TRBD2. V was clipped by 5 bases and J by 6 bases; unmatched bases: 12. This CDR3 has 16 amino acids. In germline, CDR1 is SGHNT, CDR2 YENEEA. The complete variable domain, with remaining parts taken from reference TRBV11-3 and TRBJ2-2, reads EAGVVQSPRYKIIEKKQPVAFWCNPISGHNTLYWYLQNLGQGPELLIRYENEEAVDDSQLPKDRFSAERLKGVDSTLKIQPAELGDSAVYLCASSRGEGRLSGELFFGEGSRLTVL.

The sample holds many counts of this clonotype. The rearrangement uses TRBV4-1 and TRBJ2-3; 8 nucleotides line up with TRBD1. The germline CDR1 and CDR2 sequences are MGHRA and YSYEKL. The CDR3 loop spans 15 amino acids. The ends lost 6 bases at V and 2 bases at J; junction bases unmatched: 7. In nucleotides, the CDR3 is TGCGCCAGCAGTACAGGGGGATCCCTCACAGATACGCAGTATTTT. Translated, it gives CASSTGGSLTDTQYF.

This clonotype was seen ten or more times. The chain is built from TRBV20-1 and TRBJ2-1; a possible D gene is TRBD2 (6 bases). The CDR3 is made up of 15 amino acids. The V gene lost 3 bases and the J gene lost 0 bases, with 12 bases spanning the gap. Per germline, CDR1 DFQATT and CDR2 SNEGSKA (reference sequence). The DNA for the CDR3 is TGCAGTGCTAGCGGGAGCCTTAGCTCCTACAATGAGCAGTTCTTC. Protein: CSASGSLSSYNEQFF.

This clonotype was observed many times. The gene calls are TRBV11-3 and TRBJ2-3; TRBD2 might be the D (6 bases). V lost 4 bases and J 1 base, leaving 15 bases between the germline ends. The germline V gene has CDR1 SGHNT and CDR2 YENEEA. The CDR3 is 16 amino acids. Here the CDR3 DNA reads TGTGCCAGCAGCTGGAGGGGCTCGGTTCGCACAGATACGCAGTATTTT. This translates into CASSWRGSVRTDTQYF.

This clonotype was picked up many times. The V call is TRBV7-6, the J call TRBJ1-3, with unresolved D. CDR1 is SGHVS, CDR2 FNYEAQ, per germline. Trimming stripped 5 bases from V and 3 bases from J, with 14 bases between. The CDR3 has 15 residues. CDR3 coding DNA: TGTGCCAGCAGCACCTATGCCGATCTTGGAAACACCATATATTTT. This codes for CASSTYADLGNTIYF.

This clonotype occurred many times. The V gene is TRBV6-2 or TRBV6-3, the J gene TRBJ2-7; D possibly corresponds to TRBD2 (6 bases). Germline V gene data show CDR1 as MNHEY and CDR2 as SVGEGT. This CDR3 has 14 amino acids. V was trimmed by 9 bases and J by 2 bases, leaving 17 bases between them. CDR3 amino acids: CASRPGTYPYEQYF. In nucleotides, the CDR3 is TGTGCCAGTCGCCCCGGGACTTACCCCTACGAGCAGTACTTC.

This clonotype was found many times. The J gene is TRBJ1-1, the V gene TRBV4-1, with D unclear. CDR1 is MGHRA and CDR2 is YSYEKL in the germline V gene. This CDR3 spans 14 amino acids. The V gene lost 0 bases and the J gene lost 7 bases, with 12 bases spanning the gap. The CDR3 bases are TGCGCCAGCAGCCAAGAACGAGGGCACTATGAAGCTTTCTTT. Its protein product is CASSQERGHYEAFF.

This clonotype has just a few counts. The CDR3 spells CASSSEPTGWNTGELFF. Here the CDR3 DNA reads TGCGCCAGCAGCTCCGAACCGACAGGGTGGAACACCGGGGAGCTGTTTTTT. The rearrangement uses TRBV5-1 and TRBJ2-2; TRBD1 matches 7 bases. After removal of 3 bases from V and 1 base from J, the junction contained 9 bases not matched to a gene. This CDR3 is built from 17 residues. CDR1 and CDR2 (germline): SGHRS, YFSETQ. The full variable domain, completed using reference TRBV5-1 and TRBJ2-2, is KAGVTQTPRYLIKTRGQQVTLSCSPISGHRSVSWYQQTPGQGLQFLFEYFSETQRNKGNFPGRFSGRQFSNSRSEMNVSTLELGDSALYLCASSSEPTGWNTGELFFGEGSRLTVL.

This clonotype was seen many times. J is TRBJ1-2 and V is TRBV6-5, with D perhaps TRBD1 (6 bases). Trimming left V 2 bases short and J 3 bases short, with 16 bases between. Germline CDR1 MNHEY, CDR2 SVGAGI. The CDR3 spans 16 residues. The CDR3 protein is CASSYIAPGADYGYTF. The CDR3, as DNA: TGTGCCAGCAGTTACATCGCCCCAGGGGCCGACTATGGCTACACCTTC.

As to this clonotype: This could be a read error, since a much larger clone is one nucleotide away. The chain has TRBV24-1 and TRBJ2-5, with 10 nucleotides matching TRBD1. In germline, CDR1 is KGHDR, CDR2 SFDVKD. This CDR3 contains 17 residues. Here the CDR3 reads CATPLGTGEDYQEIQYF. The DNA of the CDR3 is TGTGCCACCCCACTCGGGACAGGGGAGGATTACCAAGAGATCCAGTACTTC.

The table lists this clonotype with many counts. The V gene is TRBV5-5, the J gene TRBJ2-5, with TRBD1 matching over 7 bases. Germline V lookup: CDR1 SGHKS, CDR2 YYEKEE (reference sequence). V was pared by 10 bases and J by 4 bases, with 10 bases of the junction left unmatched. CDR3 length: 13 amino acids. The CDR3 here is CASSRDSGETQYF. DNA for the CDR3: TGTGCCTCGTCCCGGGACAGCGGAGAGACCCAGTACTTC.

The chain combines TRBV6-5 with TRBJ2-7; the D call may be TRBD1 or TRBD2 (5 bases each). There are 15 residues in the CDR3. The ends were cut back, 0 bases at V and 6 bases at J, with 15 bases in the middle. Germline V gene sequence: CDR1 MNHEY, CDR2 SVGAGI. The CDR3 sequence: CASSYSSRGAGEQYF. The CDR3 DNA sequence: TGTGCCAGCAGTTACTCGTCAAGGGGCGCGGGCGAGCAGTACTTC.

The chain recombines TRBV6-7 with TRBJ1-6; D unresolved. TRBV6-7 is an open reading frame, and its role is uncertain. There are 15 residues in the CDR3. V was cut by 2 bases and J by 6 bases, with 11 bases left in between. CDR3 sequence reads: CASSYGALGNSPLHF. The CDR3, as DNA: TGTGCCAGCAGTTACGGAGCCCTCGGTAATTCACCCCTCCACTTT.

V and J are TRBV30 and TRBJ1-1, with D unclear. The CDR3 loop spans 12 amino acids. The V gene lost 3 bases and the J gene lost 2 bases, with 7 bases spanning the gap. Germline V gene data show CDR1 as GTSNPN and CDR2 as SVGIG (reference sequence). CDR3 DNA: TGTGCCTGGAGAGGCGGCAACACTGAAGCTTTCTTT. Its translation: CAWRGGNTEAFF.

This clonotype has a single count. This chain joins TRBV6-5 and TRBJ2-7; 8 nucleotides match TRBD1. This CDR3 spans 12 amino acids. With V trimmed by 6 bases and J by 9 bases, 7 bases remained unmatched. Germline V gene sequence: CDR1 MNHEY, CDR2 SVGAGI. As DNA, the CDR3 is TGTGCCAGCAGACAGACAGGGGCTCGGCAGTACTTC. This gives the protein CASRQTGARQYF.